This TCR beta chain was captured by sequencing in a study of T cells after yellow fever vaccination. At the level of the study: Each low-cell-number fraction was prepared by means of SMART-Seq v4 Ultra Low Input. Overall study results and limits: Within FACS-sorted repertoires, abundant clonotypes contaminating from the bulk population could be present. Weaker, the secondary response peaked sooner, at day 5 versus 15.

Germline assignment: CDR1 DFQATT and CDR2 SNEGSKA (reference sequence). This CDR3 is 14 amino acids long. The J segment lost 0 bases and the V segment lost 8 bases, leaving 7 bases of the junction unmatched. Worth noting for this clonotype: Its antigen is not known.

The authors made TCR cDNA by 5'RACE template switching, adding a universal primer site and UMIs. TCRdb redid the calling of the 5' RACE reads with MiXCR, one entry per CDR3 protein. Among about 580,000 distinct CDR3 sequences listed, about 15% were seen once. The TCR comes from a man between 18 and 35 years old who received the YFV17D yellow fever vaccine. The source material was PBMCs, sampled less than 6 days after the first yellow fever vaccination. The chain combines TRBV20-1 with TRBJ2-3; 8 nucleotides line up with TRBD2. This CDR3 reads CSIAGYSSTDTQYF. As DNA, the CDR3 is TGCAGTATAGCGGGGTATTCTAGCACAGATACGCAGTATTTT.